This passage covers 26 T cell receptor beta chains from one sample sequenced in a study of OX40 agonist ivuxolimab in advanced cancers. This table comes from immunoSEQ multiplex PCR, and its TCRdb copy is limited to in-frame clones, with some not included. Of 20,000 to 25,000 clones in the sample, roughly 80% were seen once. The sequences come from CD4+ or CD8+ T cells sorted from blood, collected in a trial of the OX40 agonist ivuxolimab. These receptors were collected from an adult with an advanced solid tumor such as melanoma, head and neck, liver or kidney cancer.

The chain is built from TRBV25-1 and TRBJ1-1; 8 bases match TRBD1. This CDR3 spans 16 amino acids. The V segment lost 6 bases and the J segment 1 base; nucleotides outside the gene matches: 10. Per germline, CDR1 MGHDK and CDR2 SYGVNS. The CDR3 DNA sequence: TGTGCCAGCAGCCCCCGGGACAGGTCGGCGAACACTGAAGCTTTCTTT. This translates into CASSPRDRSANTEAFF. Variable domain in full (rest from reference TRBV25-1 and TRBJ1-1): EADIYQTPRYLVIGTGKKITLECSQTMGHDKMYWYQQDPGMELHLIHYSYGVNSTEKGDLSSESTVSRIRTEHFPLTLESARPSHTSQYLCASSPRDRSANTEAFFGQGTRLTVV.

The chain combines TRBV4-1 with TRBJ2-2; D call uncertain. The CDR3 loop spans 13 amino acids. The ends were cut back, 2 bases at V and 5 bases at J, with 6 bases in the middle. CDR1 and CDR2 from the germline V gene are MGHRA and YSYEKL. This CDR3 is CASSQRATGELFF. The CDR3 DNA is TGCGCCAGCAGCCAAAGGGCGACCGGGGAGCTGTTTTTT.

The CDR3 DNA sequence: TGTGCCAGCAGTTCACCTCGGACACAGAATTCACCCCTCCACTTT. Encoded protein: CASSSPRTQNSPLHF. The chain couples TRBV6-5 to TRBJ1-6; maybe TRBD1 (5 bases). CDR1 and CDR2 (germline): MNHEY, SVGAGI. This CDR3 spans 15 amino acids. With 4 bases removed from V and 7 bases from J, the gap between germline ends came to 14 bases.

V usage is TRBV9 and J usage is TRBJ2-1, with 7 positions matching TRBD1. The CDR3 is 14 residues long. Germline V gene sequence: CDR1 SGDLS, CDR2 YYNGEE. V gave up 4 bases and J gave up 8 bases; unmatched junction bases: 9. CDR3 sequence reads: CASSPSTGLHEQFF. The CDR3 region has the DNA TGTGCCAGCAGCCCTTCGACAGGGTTACATGAGCAGTTCTTC.

V usage is TRBV7-8 and J usage is TRBJ2-7, with 9 bases aligning to TRBD2. This CDR3 region has 15 residues. With V trimmed by 4 bases and J by 1 base, 5 bases remained unmatched. Germline V gene data show CDR1 as SGHVS and CDR2 as FQNEAQ. Here the CDR3 reads CASSSLAGESYEQYF. The DNA of the CDR3 is TGTGCCAGCAGCTCGTTAGCGGGGGAATCCTACGAGCAGTACTTC. Based on the CDR3 plus reference TRBV7-8 and TRBJ2-7, the full variable domain is GAGVSQSPRYKVAKRGQDVALRCDPISGHVSLFWYQQALGQGPEFLTYFQNEAQLDKSGLPSDRFFAERPEGSVSTLKIQRTQQEDSAVYLCASSSLAGESYEQYFGPGTRLTVT.

V is TRBV6-6 and J is TRBJ1-2, with D possibly TRBD1 on 6 matching bases. CDR1 is MNHNY, CDR2 SVGAGI, per germline (reference sequence). The CDR3 has 13 amino acids. V was pared by 5 bases and J by 9 bases, with 16 bases between. The DNA for the CDR3 is TGTGCCAGCAGTCCCCGGGACACCCTTAGCTACACCTTC. This sequence encodes CASSPRDTLSYTF.

The chain couples TRBV11-2 to TRBJ1-1; tentatively, D is TRBD1 (5 bases). The CDR3 is 18 amino acids. V lost 7 bases to trimming and J lost 0 bases, with 24 bases between them. Germline V gene lookup returns CDR1 SGHAT and CDR2 FQNNGV. The CDR3 DNA reads TGTGCCAGCACCGAACCCTACCCGGGGGTAGTGATGAACACTGAAGCTTTCTTT. Its protein product is CASTEPYPGVVMNTEAFF.

The genes are TRBV7-9 and TRBJ2-7; either TRBD1 or TRBD2 may fit D (6 bases each). The CDR3 totals 14 residues. Trimming removed 1 base from V and 0 bases from J, with 7 bases in between. Per the germline V gene, CDR1 is SEHNR and CDR2 is FQNEAQ (reference sequence). CDR3 bases: TGTGCCAGCAGCTTAGAGGGGGGCTCCTACGAGCAGTACTTC. It specifies CASSLEGGSYEQYF.

A few counts support this clone. The chain couples TRBV27 to TRBJ2-2; 7 bases fit TRBD1. This CDR3 has 16 amino acids. Trimming at V came to 0 bases and at J to 3 bases, leaving 4 bases not matched to a gene. Germline CDR1 is MNHEY and CDR2 is SMNVEV (reference sequence). The DNA of the CDR3 is TGTGCCAGCAGTTTATCAGGGGGCGGCTACACCGGGGAGCTGTTTTTT. It specifies CASSLSGGGYTGELFF.

In regard to this clone: Additional DNA sequences in this sample encode the identical CDR3. V is TRBV29-1 and J is TRBJ2-3, with D maybe TRBD2 (6 bases). The germline gives CDR1 SQVTM, CDR2 ANQGSEA. The CDR3 loop spans 14 amino acids. The V and J ends lost 0 bases and 2 bases respectively, with 9 bases between them. The CDR3 reads CSVEDRGNTDTQYF. The CDR3 DNA is TGCAGCGTTGAAGATCGCGGGAACACAGATACGCAGTATTTT.

This chain uses TRBV9 with TRBJ2-2; 10 nucleotides match TRBD2. Trimming at V came to 1 base and at J to 1 base, leaving 4 bases not matched to a gene. The CDR3 sequence is 17 residues long. Germline V gene lookup returns CDR1 SGDLS and CDR2 YYNGEE. The CDR3 nucleotides read TGTGCCAGCAGCGTACCAGCTAGCGGGGGGAACACCGGGGAGCTGTTTTTT. Translation: CASSVPASGGNTGELFF.

The chain joins TRBV9 to TRBJ1-1, with 7 bases lining up with TRBD1. V trimming: 3 bases; J trimming: 2 bases; junction bases outside the gene matches: 10. Germline loops: CDR1 SGDLS, CDR2 YYNGEE. CDR3 size: 16 residues. CDR3 nucleotides: TGTGCCAGCAGCGCTACCGGAGGGACAGACAACACTGAAGCTTTCTTT. Residues: CASSATGGTDNTEAFF.

Sample share makes this clone medium-sized. The CDR3 sequence is CASSSLTGFYGYTF. Written as DNA, the CDR3 is TGTGCCAGCAGTTCCTTGACAGGTTTTTATGGCTACACCTTC. The rearrangement uses TRBV27 and TRBJ1-2; D is perhaps TRBD1 (6 bases). The V gene lost 4 bases and the J gene lost 5 bases, with 14 bases spanning the gap. In germline, CDR1 is MNHEY, CDR2 SMNVEV (reference sequence). The CDR3 sequence is 14 residues long.

The J gene is TRBJ2-5, the V gene TRBV9; D is ambiguous. Germline V gene data show CDR1 as SGDLS and CDR2 as YYNGEE. The V gene lost 0 bases and the J gene lost 2 bases, with 8 bases spanning the gap. The CDR3 spans 14 residues. The chain's CDR3 is CASSVAGVQETQYF. The CDR3 DNA is TGTGCCAGCAGCGTAGCTGGGGTTCAAGAGACCCAGTACTTC. The full variable domain, in which reference TRBV9 and TRBJ2-5 provide the parts outside the CDR3, is DSGVTQTPKHLITATGQRVTLRCSPRSGDLSVYWYQQSLDQGLQFLIQYYNGEERAKGNILERFSAQQFPDLHSELNLSSLELGDSALYFCASSVAGVQETQYFGPGTRLLVL.

V is TRBV7-6 and J is TRBJ2-7, with D unclear. The V end lost 1 base, the J end lost 4 bases, and 8 bases lay between the germline ends. CDR3 length equals 13 residues. The V gene's germline CDR1 is SGHVS and CDR2 FNYEAQ. The DNA of the CDR3 is TGTGCCAGCAGCTTAGGACTGATTTACGAGCAGTACTTC. Protein sequence: CASSLGLIYEQYF. Full variable domain (remainder filled in from reference TRBV7-6 and TRBJ2-7): GAGVSQSPRYKVTKRGQDVALRCDPISGHVSLYWYRQALGQGPEFLTYFNYEAQQDKSGLPNDRFSAERPEGSISTLTIQRTEQRDSAMYRCASSLGLIYEQYFGPGTRLTVT.

This rearrangement joins TRBV5-5 to TRBJ2-1; D ambiguous. The ends were cut back, 4 bases at V and 0 bases at J, with 17 bases in the middle. The length of the CDR3 is 17 residues. The germline gives CDR1 SGHKS, CDR2 YYEKEE (reference sequence). The DNA of the CDR3 is TGTGCCAGCAGCCCTCTAGGGTACCTTAGCTCCTACAATGAGCAGTTCTTC. Its translation: CASSPLGYLSSYNEQFF.

The J gene is TRBJ2-2, the V gene TRBV9; D is ambiguous. The CDR3 sequence is 14 residues long. Germline loops: CDR1 SGDLS, CDR2 YYNGEE. Between the trimmed V and J ends, which lost 0 bases and 7 bases, there was a span of 10 bases. The CDR3: CASSVALSDGELFF. In nucleotides, the CDR3 is TGTGCCAGCAGCGTAGCTTTGTCGGACGGGGAGCTGTTTTTT.

The J gene is TRBJ1-3, the V gene TRBV27; 9 positions agree with TRBD1. This CDR3 is built from 13 residues. V lost 8 bases to trimming and J lost 4 bases; unmatched junction nucleotides: 3. The germline V gene has CDR1 MNHEY and CDR2 SMNVEV (reference sequence). The CDR3 protein is CASGTGSGNTIYF. For the CDR3, the DNA is TGTGCCAGCGGGACAGGGTCAGGAAACACCATATATTTT.

About this clone: A much larger clonotype is one base distant, so this may be a read error. This sample includes further DNA sequences coding for the same CDR3. The rearrangement uses TRBV7-9 and TRBJ1-1; D gene uncertain. The V gene lost 5 bases and the J gene lost 6 bases, with 22 bases spanning the gap. CDR3 length equals 16 residues. Germline V lookup: CDR1 SEHNR, CDR2 FQNEAQ (reference sequence). CDR3 in amino acids: CASSPSREIIAPEAFF. In DNA, the CDR3 is TGTGCCAGCAGCCCCTCACGGGAGATAATCGCCCCTGAAGCTTTCTTT. Using reference TRBV7-9 and TRBJ1-1 for the parts outside the CDR3, the full variable domain is DTGVSQNPRHKITKRGQNVTFRCDPISEHNRLYWYRQTLGQGPEFLTYFQNEAQLEKSRLLSDRFSAERPKGSFSTLEIQRTEQGDSAMYLCASSPSREIIAPEAFFGQGTRLTVV.

J is TRBJ2-3 and V is TRBV23-1; 9 positions agree with TRBD2. TRBV23-1 is treated as an ORF (open reading frame) with a function not yet certain. The ends lost 0 bases at V and 1 base at J; junction bases unmatched: 5. The CDR3 runs to 17 residues. This chain's CDR3 is CASSQSGLAGCTDTQYF. CDR3 sequence (DNA): TGCGCCAGCAGTCAATCGGGGCTAGCGGGGTGCACAGATACGCAGTATTTT.

The chain combines TRBV27 with TRBJ1-1; a weak D match, TRBD1 (5 bases). The CDR3 loop spans 13 amino acids. Germline-derived CDR1 and CDR2 are MNHEY and SMNVEV (reference sequence). V gave up 2 bases and J gave up 6 bases, with 10 bases separating them. The CDR3 reads CASSLGGSAEAFF. The CDR3 bases are TGTGCCAGCAGTTTAGGGGGGAGCGCTGAAGCTTTCTTT.

The rearrangement uses TRBV2 and TRBJ2-2, with 10 bases lining up with TRBD1. Germline assignment: CDR1 SNHLY and CDR2 FYNNEI. Trimming cost V 8 bases and J 4 bases; bases outside gene matches: 19. The CDR3 is 19 amino acids. CDR3 in DNA: TGTGCCAGCGTAGGGGACCCGACAGGGGGCATGGTTGGCACCGGGGAGCTGTTTTTT. This gives the protein CASVGDPTGGMVGTGELFF.

V and J are TRBV5-6 and TRBJ1-2; no definite D call. The V gene's germline CDR1 is SGHDT and CDR2 YYEEEE. Between the trimmed V and J ends, which lost 1 base and 6 bases, there was a span of 10 bases. The CDR3 consists of 13 residues. CDR3 DNA sequence: TGTGCCAGCAGCTTGACAATTTTTGATGGCTACACCTTC. Its protein is CASSLTIFDGYTF.

This rearrangement joins TRBV4-1 to TRBJ2-7; 7 positions match TRBD1. CDR1 is MGHRA and CDR2 is YSYEKL in the germline V gene. The CDR3 runs 14 residues. V shed 6 bases, J shed 5 bases, and the junction held 10 bases outside the gene matches. The CDR3 loop is CASRATGSKNEQYF. Written as DNA, the CDR3 is TGCGCCAGCAGGGCGACAGGGAGCAAGAACGAGCAGTACTTC.

The chain employs TRBV7-9 and TRBJ2-3; D is tentatively TRBD1 or TRBD2 (6 bases each). This CDR3 region has 14 residues. The V end lost 8 bases, the J end lost 2 bases, and 14 bases lay between the germline ends. Germline CDR1 SEHNR, CDR2 FQNEAQ (reference sequence). The chain's CDR3 is CASFLGGPTDTQYF. DNA for the CDR3: TGTGCCAGCTTCTTGGGGGGCCCCACAGATACGCAGTATTTT.

The chain recombines TRBV27 with TRBJ1-2; the D is unclear. Germline V lookup: CDR1 MNHEY, CDR2 SMNVEV (reference sequence). V lost 4 bases, J lost 9 bases, and 9 bases lay in between. This CDR3 has 11 amino acids. The CDR3 DNA is TGTGCCAGCAGTTCCGGACCGAGCTACACCTTC. Its protein is CASSSGPSYTF.